This T cell receptor beta chain was captured in a study of T cell repertoires in ileal Crohn's disease. Study outcomes and limitations: Every patient over 26.8% clonality showed endoscopic recurrence. Compared with non-smokers, active smokers at surgery showed more clonal expansions.

Notes on this clone: No antigen is known for it.

Trimming cost V 5 bases and J 7 bases, with 14 bases left between them. Germline-derived CDR1 and CDR2 are SGHNT and YENEEA. This CDR3 spans 14 amino acids. Produced via immunoSEQ multiplex PCR; TCRdb's table is partial and in-frame only. This table holds more than 12,000 clones, approximately 78% found once. The TCR comes from an adult with Crohn's disease. Source material: ileal tissue. This chain uses TRBV11-3 with TRBJ2-2; no clear D gene. CDR3 nucleotides: TGTGCCAGCAGCGCTGCAAGAGCATACGGGGAGCTGTTTTTT. Its protein product is CASSAARAYGELFF.